The 21 T cell receptor beta chains reported below all come from one sample, sequenced in a study of graft-versus-host responses after intestinal transplantation. The protocol was immunoSEQ multiplex PCR, while the TCRdb copy is restricted to in-frame clones and leaves out a portion. This sample has tens of thousands of clones; about nine tenths occur once, and the top ten carry approximately 0.1%. No antigen has been assigned to these receptors. The source was unstimulated CD4+ T cells sorted from spleen or lymph node cells, collected before intestinal transplant. The origin of the receptors is a human donor who received an intestinal transplant.

The chain couples TRBV4-3 to TRBJ2-1, with a weak D call TRBD2 (6 bases). V lost 5 bases and J 1 base, leaving 9 bases between the germline ends. CDR3 length: 14 amino acids. CDR1 and CDR2 (germline): LGHNA, YSLEER. The DNA of the CDR3 is TGCGCCAGCAGCTCCGGGACTTCCTACAATGAGCAGTTCTTC. Encoded protein: CASSSGTSYNEQFF.

This clone was seen just once. This rearrangement joins TRBV7-2 to TRBJ2-5, with 8 nucleotides matching TRBD2. Matching the DNA end better, TRBJ2-7 makes the J call doubtful. The CDR3 is 17 amino acids. From germline, CDR1 is SGHTA and CDR2 FQGNSA. The CDR3 reads CASSLGRGALSSYEQYF. In DNA, the CDR3 is TGTGCCAGCAGCTTGGGGCGGGGGGCACTTAGCTCCTACGAGCAGTACTTC.

Concerning this clone itself: Other nucleotide sequences in the sample specify the same CDR3. This rearrangement joins TRBV29-1 to TRBJ1-1; D is undetermined. V was clipped by 4 bases and J by 1 base, with 7 bases between them. CDR1 is SQVTM, CDR2 ANQGSEA, per germline. The CDR3 is 12 amino acids. The CDR3 region is CSVGRGNTEAFF. In nucleotides, the CDR3 is TGCAGCGTTGGGCGGGGGAACACTGAAGCTTTCTTT.

This chain links TRBV7-2 with TRBJ1-5; D uncertain. The CDR3 is made up of 16 amino acids. Germline CDR1 SGHTA, CDR2 FQGNSA. Trimming stripped 4 bases from V and 1 base from J, with 14 bases between. CDR3 amino acids: CASSSARPGSNQPQHF. The CDR3 nucleotides are TGTGCCAGCAGCTCCGCCCGGCCCGGGAGCAATCAGCCCCAGCATTTT. Full variable domain (outside the CDR3, taken from reference TRBV7-2 and TRBJ1-5): GAGVSQSPSNKVTEKGKDVELRCDPISGHTALYWYRQSLGQGLEFLIYFQGNSAPDKSGLPSDRFSAERTGGSVSTLTIQRTQQEDSAVYLCASSSARPGSNQPQHFGDGTRLSIL.

This clone was seen more than once but under ten times. The chain has TRBV18 and TRBJ1-6, with a tentative D call TRBD1 (5 bases). Between the trimmed V and J ends, which lost 6 bases and 8 bases, there was a span of 11 bases. The CDR3 has 13 amino acids. Germline assignment: CDR1 KGHSH and CDR2 LQKENI. In DNA, the CDR3 is TGTGCCAGCTCGCCATCCAGGGATTCACCCCTCCACTTT. It codes for CASSPSRDSPLHF.

The rearrangement joins TRBV10-3 to TRBJ1-2, with D possibly TRBD1 on 6 matching bases. V lost 3 bases and J lost 1, with 6 bases in between. Germline CDR1 and CDR2: ENHRY and SYGVKD. There are 13 residues in the CDR3. This CDR3 is CAISDRGNYGYTF. CDR3 DNA sequence: TGTGCCATCAGTGACAGGGGTAACTATGGCTACACCTTC.

J is TRBJ1-1 and V is TRBV9; unclear D gene. This CDR3 spans 14 amino acids. Germline loops: CDR1 SGDLS, CDR2 YYNGEE. The V gene lost 2 bases and the J gene lost 0 bases, with 8 bases spanning the gap. As DNA, the CDR3 is TGTGCCAGCAGCGTTCGGTCGCTGAACACTGAAGCTTTCTTT. Its protein is CASSVRSLNTEAFF.

This clone was counted between two and nine times. For the CDR3, the DNA is TGTGCCCTTGACAGGGGGCACTACAATGAGCAGTTCTTC. It specifies CALDRGHYNEQFF. The V call is TRBV10-3, the J call TRBJ2-1, with TRBD1 identical over 10 bases. CDR1 and CDR2 (germline): ENHRY, SYGVKD. The CDR3 totals 13 residues. The ends lost 11 bases at V and 3 bases at J; junction bases unmatched: 4.

The CDR3 protein is CATSSDSYNEQFF. In nucleotides, the CDR3 is TGTGCCACATCTAGCGACTCCTACAATGAGCAGTTCTTC. This chain joins TRBV30 and TRBJ2-1, with a weak D call TRBD2 (6 bases). Germline V lookup: CDR1 GTSNPN, CDR2 SVGIG (reference sequence). Trimming stripped 8 bases from V and 0 bases from J, with 11 bases between. This CDR3 is built from 13 residues.

The chain joins TRBV5-1 to TRBJ1-5, with 8 positions matching TRBD1. The CDR3 runs to 15 residues. V shed 4 bases, J shed 6 bases, and the junction held 9 bases outside the gene matches. Germline V CDR1 and CDR2: SGHRS, YFSETQ. CDR3 region: CASSPGQGLAQPQHF. The CDR3 DNA is TGCGCCAGCAGCCCTGGACAGGGATTGGCTCAGCCCCAGCATTTT.

The chain has TRBV10-2 and TRBJ1-2; 7 bases are a match to TRBD1. Trimming at V came to 6 bases and at J to 6 bases, leaving 16 bases not matched to a gene. Germline CDR1 is WSHSY and CDR2 is SAAADI. The CDR3 covers 16 residues. The CDR3 spells CASSRQGGDILDGYTF. As DNA, the CDR3 is TGCGCCAGCAGCCGACAGGGCGGAGATATCTTGGATGGCTACACCTTC.

The chain carries TRBV19 and TRBJ1-1, with TRBD1 matching over 7 bases. V trimming: 2 bases; J trimming: 0 bases; junction bases outside the gene matches: 3. CDR3 length: 15 residues. Germline lookup yields CDR1 LNHDA and CDR2 SQIVND (reference sequence). CDR3 region: CASSITGTVNTEAFF. The CDR3 bases are TGTGCCAGTAGTATAACCGGGACAGTGAACACTGAAGCTTTCTTT.

This clone has just one count. V usage is TRBV18 and J usage is TRBJ2-7; maybe TRBD1 (6 bases). Trimming left V 2 bases short and J 6 bases short, with 11 bases between. CDR1 is KGHSH and CDR2 is LQKENI in the germline V gene. CDR3 size: 13 residues. CDR3 in amino acids: CASSPDRTLEQYF. The CDR3 DNA is TGTGCCAGCTCACCAGACAGGACTCTCGAGCAGTACTTC.

CDR3 protein: CARGGGATSTDTQYF. For the CDR3, the DNA is TGTGCCAGGGGCGGGGGGGCGACTAGCACAGATACGCAGTATTTT. The genes are TRBV2 and TRBJ2-3, with 9 bases identical to TRBD2. Germline values: CDR1 SNHLY, CDR2 FYNNEI. Unmatched junction bases numbered 7, after V lost 9 bases and J lost 0 bases. The CDR3 covers 15 residues.

This chain joins TRBV9 and TRBJ2-2; D uncertain. The V and J ends lost 3 bases and 1 base respectively, with 7 bases between them. There are 14 residues in the CDR3. CDR1 and CDR2 (germline): SGDLS, YYNGEE. The CDR3 spells CASSARLNTGELFF. For the CDR3, the DNA is TGTGCCAGCAGCGCGAGACTGAACACCGGGGAGCTGTTTTTT.

This chain links TRBV7-9 with TRBJ1-1, with 7 positions matching TRBD1. Germline CDR1 SEHNR, CDR2 FQNEAQ (reference sequence). The CDR3 loop spans 17 amino acids. Trimming removed 5 bases from V and 1 base from J; junction bases left unmatched: 13. This CDR3 is CASSTGQTAMGNTEAFF. The CDR3 nucleotides read TGTGCCAGCAGCACGGGACAGACGGCCATGGGGAACACTGAAGCTTTCTTT. The whole variable domain, filled in from reference TRBV7-9 and TRBJ1-1, reads DTGVSQNPRHKITKRGQNVTFRCDPISEHNRLYWYRQTLGQGPEFLTYFQNEAQLEKSRLLSDRFSAERPKGSFSTLEIQRTEQGDSAMYLCASSTGQTAMGNTEAFFGQGTRLTVV.

V and J are TRBV7-9 and TRBJ2-7; 10 bases map to TRBD1. V trimming: 3 bases; J trimming: 5 bases; junction bases outside the gene matches: 4. This CDR3 has 14 residues. Germline loops: CDR1 SEHNR, CDR2 FQNEAQ (reference sequence). CDR3 region: CASSFDRGPDEQYF. Here the CDR3 DNA reads TGTGCCAGCAGCTTCGACAGGGGGCCCGACGAGCAGTACTTC.

The genes are TRBV10-3 and TRBJ2-2; 8 bases are a match to TRBD2. CDR1 and CDR2 (germline): ENHRY, SYGVKD. Germline trimming cut 8 bases from V and 2 bases from J; bases unmatched to any gene: 4. The CDR3 is 14 residues long. For the CDR3, the DNA is TGTGCCATCGGTAGGACTAGCAACACCGGGGAGCTGTTTTTT. Translated, it gives CAIGRTSNTGELFF.

The V gene is TRBV18, the J gene TRBJ2-7; perhaps TRBD1 as D (6 bases). The V gene lost 2 bases and the J gene lost 6 bases, with 14 bases spanning the gap. The CDR3 consists of 14 residues. Germline CDR1 is KGHSH and CDR2 is LQKENI. The CDR3 loop is CASSPVGTPGEQYF. The CDR3 DNA is TGTGCCAGCTCACCAGTCGGGACACCGGGCGAGCAGTACTTC.

CDR3 sequence (DNA): TGTGCCTGGAGTGTGCAGGGTGGGATTGAAAAACTGTTTTTT. Amino acids: CAWSVQGGIEKLFF. This chain uses TRBV30 with TRBJ1-4, with TRBD1 as a possible D gene (5 bases). From germline, CDR1 is GTSNPN and CDR2 SVGIG (reference sequence). The length of the CDR3 is 14 residues. V lost 0 bases, J lost 7 bases, and 12 bases lay in between.

This sequence joins TRBV5-4 and TRBJ2-7; 7 bases match TRBD1. V was pared by 3 bases and J by 0 bases, with 3 bases of the junction left unmatched. CDR3 length: 14 amino acids. Germline assignment: CDR1 SGHNT and CDR2 YYREEE (reference sequence). CDR3 residues: CASSWGQLSYEQYF. The CDR3 coding sequence is TGTGCCAGCAGCTGGGGACAGCTCTCCTACGAGCAGTACTTC.